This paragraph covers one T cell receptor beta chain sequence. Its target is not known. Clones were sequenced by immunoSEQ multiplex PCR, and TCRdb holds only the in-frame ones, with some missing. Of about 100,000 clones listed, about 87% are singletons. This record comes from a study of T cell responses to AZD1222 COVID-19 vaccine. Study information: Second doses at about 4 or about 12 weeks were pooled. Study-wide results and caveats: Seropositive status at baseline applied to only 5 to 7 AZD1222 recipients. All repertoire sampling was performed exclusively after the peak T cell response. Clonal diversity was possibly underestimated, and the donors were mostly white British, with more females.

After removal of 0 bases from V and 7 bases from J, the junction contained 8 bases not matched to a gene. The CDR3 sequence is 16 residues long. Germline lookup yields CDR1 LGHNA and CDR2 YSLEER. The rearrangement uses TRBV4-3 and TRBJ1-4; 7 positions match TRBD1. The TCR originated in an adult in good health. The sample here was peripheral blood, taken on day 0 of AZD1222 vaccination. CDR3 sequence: CASSQDLGTEGEKLFF. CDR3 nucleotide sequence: TGCGCCAGCAGCCAAGATTTAGGGACAGAGGGTGAAAAACTGTTTTTT.